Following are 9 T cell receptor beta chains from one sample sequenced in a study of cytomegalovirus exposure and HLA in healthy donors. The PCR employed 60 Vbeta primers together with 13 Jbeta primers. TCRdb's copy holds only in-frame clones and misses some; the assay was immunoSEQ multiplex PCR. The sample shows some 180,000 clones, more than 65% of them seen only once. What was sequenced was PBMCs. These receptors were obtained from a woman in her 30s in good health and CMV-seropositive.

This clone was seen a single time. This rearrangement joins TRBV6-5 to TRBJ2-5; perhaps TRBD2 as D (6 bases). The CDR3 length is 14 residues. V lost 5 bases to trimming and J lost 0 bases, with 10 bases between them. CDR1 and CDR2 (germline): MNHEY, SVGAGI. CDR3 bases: TGTGCCAGCAGTGACGCGGGGTACCAAGAGACCCAGTACTTC. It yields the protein CASSDAGYQETQYF.

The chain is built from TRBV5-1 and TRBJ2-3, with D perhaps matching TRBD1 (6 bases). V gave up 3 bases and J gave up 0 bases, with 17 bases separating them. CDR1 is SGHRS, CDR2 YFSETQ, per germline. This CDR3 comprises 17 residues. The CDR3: CASSSDRGGFSTDTQYF. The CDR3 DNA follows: TGCGCCAGCAGCTCGGACAGAGGTGGATTTAGCACAGATACGCAGTATTTT. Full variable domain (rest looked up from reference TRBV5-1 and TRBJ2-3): KAGVTQTPRYLIKTRGQQVTLSCSPISGHRSVSWYQQTPGQGLQFLFEYFSETQRNKGNFPGRFSGRQFSNSRSEMNVSTLELGDSALYLCASSSDRGGFSTDTQYFGPGTRLTVL.

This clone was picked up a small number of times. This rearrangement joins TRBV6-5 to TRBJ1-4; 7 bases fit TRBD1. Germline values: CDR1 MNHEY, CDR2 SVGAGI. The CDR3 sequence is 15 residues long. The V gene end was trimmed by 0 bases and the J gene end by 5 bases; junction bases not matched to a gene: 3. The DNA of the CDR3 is TGTGCCAGCAGTTACTCGGGCAGGGGGAATGAAAAACTGTTTTTT. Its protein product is CASSYSGRGNEKLFF.

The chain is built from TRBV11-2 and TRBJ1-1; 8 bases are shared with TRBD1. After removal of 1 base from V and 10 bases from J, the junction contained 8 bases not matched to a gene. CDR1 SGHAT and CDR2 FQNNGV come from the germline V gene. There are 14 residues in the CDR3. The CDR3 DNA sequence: TGTGCCAGCAGCTTAGCCCCGGACAGGGTAGGAGCTTTCTTT. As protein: CASSLAPDRVGAFF.

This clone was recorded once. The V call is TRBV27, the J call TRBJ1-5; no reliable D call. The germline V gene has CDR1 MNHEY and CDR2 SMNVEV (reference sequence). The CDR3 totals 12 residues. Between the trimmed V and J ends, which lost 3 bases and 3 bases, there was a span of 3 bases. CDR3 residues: CASSFHNQPQHF. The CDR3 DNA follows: TGTGCCAGCAGTTTTCACAATCAGCCCCAGCATTTT.

As DNA, the CDR3 is TGTGCCAGCAGTGATTCTCACGGGACAGATACGCAGTATTTT. It encodes CASSDSHGTDTQYF. The chain uses TRBV6-1 and TRBJ2-3; no definite D call. CDR1 and CDR2 from the germline V gene are MNHNS and SASEGT. The CDR3 sequence is 14 residues long. Trimming cost V 3 bases and J 3 bases, with 10 bases left between them.

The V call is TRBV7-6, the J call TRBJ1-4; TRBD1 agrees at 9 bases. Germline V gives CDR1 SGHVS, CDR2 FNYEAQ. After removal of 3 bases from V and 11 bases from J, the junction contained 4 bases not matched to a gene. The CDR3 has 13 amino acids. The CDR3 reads CASSLDRGRKLFF. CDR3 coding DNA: TGTGCCAGCAGCTTGGACAGGGGTCGGAAACTGTTTTTT.

The DNA of the CDR3 is TGTGCTACCTTAGGACTAGCGGGGGGGGCGGGTGAGCAGTTCTTC. Residues: CATLGLAGGAGEQFF. This chain links TRBV7-8 with TRBJ2-1; 15 bases agree with TRBD2. The germline gives CDR1 SGHVS, CDR2 FQNEAQ. The CDR3 length is 15 residues.

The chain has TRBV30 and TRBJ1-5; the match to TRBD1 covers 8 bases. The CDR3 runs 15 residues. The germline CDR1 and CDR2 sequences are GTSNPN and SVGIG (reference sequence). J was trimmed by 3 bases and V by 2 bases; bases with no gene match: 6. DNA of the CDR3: TGTGCCTGGAGTTCGGGACAGGCCTTCAATCAGCCCCAGCATTTT. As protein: CAWSSGQAFNQPQHF.